This T cell receptor (beta chain) was captured in a study of CD8+CD57+ T cells in acquired aplastic anemia. The wider study: DNA from sorted CD4+ and CD8+ cells averaged approximately 3.5 ug.

This CDR3 has 15 residues. Trimming stripped 1 base from V and 1 base from J, with 7 bases between. CDR1 LNHDA and CDR2 SQIVND come from the germline V gene (reference sequence). Patients picked for sequencing had shown CD8+CD57+ cell expansion detected by flow cytometry. All patients had severe acquired aplastic anemia. Blood was sampled before the patients had received any therapy. According to the study, genomic DNA was the template for TCR beta VDJ and CDR3 profiling. MiXCR, applied by TCRdb to the reads, yields one record per CDR3 protein. Of some 160,000 distinct CDR3 sequences in the sample, about 45% are singletons; the top ten hold about 2.8%.

This receptor was taken from a human donor with aplastic anemia. Material for sequencing was sorted CD4+, CD8+, or CD8+CD57+ T cells (not recorded which) from PBMCs. V and J are TRBV19 and TRBJ2-2, with no clear D. CDR3 DNA sequence: TGTGCCAGTAGTATAGTGTTGGGGAACACCGGGGAGCTGTTTTTT. Protein sequence: CASSIVLGNTGELFF.